This T cell receptor (beta chain) was recovered during a study of blood T cell repertoires in COVID-19. Study-wide context: Specimens from acute and convalescent COVID-19 originated in the United States, Italy and Spain. T cells, B-cell-depleted T cells, or PBMCs supplied cDNA or gDNA.

Seattle-derived patients entered the study during active infection and were followed longitudinally. Original data processing: Counts of nucleated cells, estimated from reference gene primer amplification, were obtained. Sequencing used immunoSEQ multiplex PCR; TCRdb keeps in-frame clones, though not all of them. D and trimming were read from the DNA, whereas the V and J calls and clone size are those reported in that table. Among 270,000 or so clones listed, around 90% were seen once. The CDR3 covers 15 residues. Germline V gene lookup returns CDR1 MNHEY and CDR2 SVGAGI. Trimming left V 6 bases short and J 3 bases short, with 15 bases between.

The chain combines TRBV6-5 with TRBJ1-3; D not certain. The sequenced sample was peripheral blood. This sequence originates from an older woman with COVID-19, enrolled during active disease. The DNA for the CDR3 is TGTGCCAGCAGGGCCCCAACGGGTTTTGGAAACACCATATATTTT. As protein: CASRAPTGFGNTIYF.